The 17 T cell receptor beta chains given below trace back to one sample, sequenced in a study of OX40 agonist ivuxolimab in advanced cancers. The protocol was immunoSEQ multiplex PCR, while the TCRdb copy is restricted to in-frame clones and leaves out a portion. There are more than 80,000 clones in the sample; around 90% occur only once, and less than 1.5% lies in the top ten. The specimen comprised CD4+ or CD8+ T cells sorted from blood, sampled in a trial of the OX40 agonist ivuxolimab. The receptors were gathered from an adult with an advanced solid tumor such as melanoma, head and neck, liver or kidney cancer.

This sequence joins TRBV27 and TRBJ2-6; 10 nucleotides match TRBD1. The CDR3 is made up of 18 amino acids. In germline, CDR1 is MNHEY, CDR2 SMNVEV (reference sequence). J gave up 2 bases and V 3 bases, and 7 bases lay outside the gene matches. CDR3 DNA sequence: TGTGCCAGCAGTTTCTCCGGGACAGGGGAACCTGGGGCCAACGTCCTGACTTTC. Encoded protein: CASSFSGTGEPGANVLTF.

The chain carries TRBV13 and TRBJ1-6; 7 bases are a match to TRBD1. This CDR3 has 16 residues. Germline V CDR1 and CDR2: PRHDT, FYEKMQ (reference sequence). After removal of 3 bases from V and 10 bases from J, the junction contained 12 bases not matched to a gene. The CDR3 region has the DNA TGTGCCAGCAGCTTCCCGGGACAGACAGGAGAATCACCCCTCCACTTT. Amino acids: CASSFPGQTGESPLHF.

CDR3 bases: TGCGCCAGCAGCCGGAGGGTTGGGAACACCGGGGAGCTGTTTTTT. Translated, it gives CASSRRVGNTGELFF. The V call is TRBV4-1, the J call TRBJ2-2; weak D call: TRBD2 (6 bases). Trimming left V 4 bases short and J 1 base short, with 10 bases between. Germline lookup yields CDR1 MGHRA and CDR2 YSYEKL. This CDR3 is 15 amino acids long.

The rearrangement joins TRBV9 to TRBJ2-1; maybe TRBD1 (5 bases). Germline loops: CDR1 SGDLS, CDR2 YYNGEE. V was clipped by 4 bases and J by 1 base, with 12 bases between them. This CDR3 has 15 residues. The CDR3 DNA follows: TGTGCCAGCAGCTTCAGGGTAGGGTCCTACAATGAGCAGTTCTTC. It encodes CASSFRVGSYNEQFF. Supplemented by reference TRBV9 and TRBJ2-1, the full variable domain reads DSGVTQTPKHLITATGQRVTLRCSPRSGDLSVYWYQQSLDQGLQFLIQYYNGEERAKGNILERFSAQQFPDLHSELNLSSLELGDSALYFCASSFRVGSYNEQFFGPGTRLTVL.

The CDR3 region is CASSSILSDTQYF. The CDR3 DNA reads TGTGCCAGCAGCTCCATCCTATCGGATACGCAGTATTTT. The V and J genes are TRBV7-9 and TRBJ2-3, with unresolved D. CDR1 and CDR2 from the germline V gene are SEHNR and FQNEAQ (reference sequence). Trimming removed 4 bases at V and 6 bases at J, with 11 bases between. The CDR3 is 13 amino acids. Full variable domain (rest looked up from reference TRBV7-9 and TRBJ2-3): DTGVSQNPRHKITKRGQNVTFRCDPISEHNRLYWYRQTLGQGPEFLTYFQNEAQLEKSRLLSDRFSAERPKGSFSTLEIQRTEQGDSAMYLCASSSILSDTQYFGPGTRLTVL.

The chain joins TRBV9 to TRBJ2-1, with TRBD1 matching 8 bases. This CDR3 is built from 14 residues. Germline V gene sequence: CDR1 SGDLS, CDR2 YYNGEE. Trimming cost V 4 bases and J 6 bases; bases outside gene matches: 6. CDR3 amino acids: CASSSHRGSNEQFF. The DNA for the CDR3 is TGTGCCAGCAGCTCCCACAGGGGGAGCAATGAGCAGTTCTTC.

The chain carries TRBV5-6 and TRBJ1-5, with 9 positions matching TRBD1. The V and J ends lost 4 bases and 3 bases, in that order; junction bases with no gene match: 8. Germline values: CDR1 SGHDT, CDR2 YYEEEE. CDR3 length: 16 residues. CDR3 loop: CASSAGQGTFNQPQHF. Here the CDR3 DNA reads TGTGCCAGCAGCGCAGGACAGGGGACTTTCAATCAGCCCCAGCATTTT. Full variable domain (missing parts from reference TRBV5-6 and TRBJ1-5): DAGVTQSPTHLIKTRGQQVTLRCSPKSGHDTVSWYQQALGQGPQFIFQYYEEEERQRGNFPDRFSGHQFPNYSSELNVNALLLGDSALYLCASSAGQGTFNQPQHFGDGTRLSIL.

This chain connects TRBV7-2 to TRBJ1-1; a possible D gene is TRBD1 (5 bases). Germline V gene lookup returns CDR1 SGHTA and CDR2 FQGNSA. There are 13 residues in the CDR3. V lost 0 bases and J lost 6, with 8 bases in between. The CDR3 bases are TGTGCCAGCAGCTTAGCAGGGGCCGCTGAAGCTTTCTTT. Translation gives CASSLAGAAEAFF.

CDR3 amino acids: CASSSDLDGRGYTF. The CDR3 DNA reads TGTGCCAGCAGTTCGGACCTTGACGGTCGAGGCTACACCTTC. The genes are TRBV27 and TRBJ1-2; D not certain. This CDR3 region has 14 residues. Germline CDR1 reads MNHEY; CDR2 reads SMNVEV (reference sequence). The ends were cut back, 4 bases at V and 8 bases at J, with 17 bases in the middle.

The chain joins TRBV2 to TRBJ1-1; TRBD1 agrees at 7 bases. This CDR3 has 15 amino acids. J gave up 2 bases and V 6 bases, and 9 bases lay outside the gene matches. Germline CDR1 SNHLY, CDR2 FYNNEI. CDR3 DNA sequence: TGTGCCAGCAGGGATAGGACAGGCACTAACACTGAAGCTTTCTTT. Amino acid sequence: CASRDRTGTNTEAFF. The full variable domain, rest sourced from reference TRBV2 and TRBJ1-1, is EPEVTQTPSHQVTQMGQEVILRCVPISNHLYFYWYRQILGQKVEFLVSFYNNEISEKSEIFDDQFSVERPDGSNFTLKIRSTKLEDSAMYFCASRDRTGTNTEAFFGQGTRLTVV.

The genes are TRBV19 and TRBJ2-4; D not certain. The CDR3 is made up of 13 amino acids. Trimming took 0 bases from V and 7 from J, leaving 7 bases between them. Germline CDR1 reads LNHDA; CDR2 reads SQIVND (reference sequence). Here the CDR3 DNA reads TGTGCCAGTAGTATAGAACGGGTGAACATTCAGTACTTC. This codes for CASSIERVNIQYF.

The V and J genes are TRBV2 and TRBJ2-7; perhaps TRBD1 as D (7 bases). This CDR3 has 14 residues. V was pared by 5 bases and J by 6 bases, with 17 bases between. Per the germline V gene, CDR1 is SNHLY and CDR2 is FYNNEI. CDR3 region: CASSIEGAGSEQYF. The CDR3 nucleotides read TGTGCCAGCAGTATTGAGGGGGCGGGGAGCGAGCAGTACTTC.

The chain employs TRBV19 and TRBJ1-2; D uncertain. CDR1 and CDR2 from the germline V gene are LNHDA and SQIVND (reference sequence). V was trimmed by 8 bases and J by 2 bases, leaving 12 bases between them. This CDR3 is 13 amino acids long. In nucleotides, the CDR3 is TGTGCCAGTCAAGCTGGACCAAACTATGGCTACACCTTC. This gives the protein CASQAGPNYGYTF.

The chain employs TRBV5-5 and TRBJ2-2; D is possibly TRBD1 (5 bases). V lost 4 bases, J lost 2 bases, and 12 bases lay in between. This CDR3 has 15 residues. Germline loops: CDR1 SGHKS, CDR2 YYEKEE (reference sequence). DNA of the CDR3: TGTGCCAGCAGCCTAAGACAGACTAACACCGGGGAGCTGTTTTTT. Amino acid sequence: CASSLRQTNTGELFF. Based on the CDR3 plus reference TRBV5-5 and TRBJ2-2, the full variable domain is DAGVTQSPTHLIKTRGQQVTLRCSPISGHKSVSWYQQVLGQGPQFIFQYYEKEERGRGNFPDRFSARQFPNYSSELNVNALLLGDSALYLCASSLRQTNTGELFFGEGSRLTVL.

The chain has TRBV29-1 and TRBJ1-1; no clear D gene. This CDR3 spans 13 amino acids. Germline V lookup: CDR1 SQVTM, CDR2 ANQGSEA. V lost 6 bases to trimming and J lost 1 base, with 12 bases between them. CDR3 amino acids: CSVHNRGNTEAFF. CDR3 sequence (DNA): TGCAGCGTGCACAACCGGGGGAACACTGAAGCTTTCTTT.

This clone has a single count. The chain is built from TRBV29-1 and TRBJ1-5; 9 bases align to TRBD1. Germline assignment: CDR1 SQVTM and CDR2 ANQGSEA. V gave up 7 bases and J gave up 6 bases; unmatched junction bases: 7. This CDR3 region has 13 residues. CDR3 in DNA: TGCAGCGCCGCGACAGGGGGAGGTCAGCCCCAGCATTTT. It encodes CSAATGGGQPQHF.

The rearrangement uses TRBV5-1 and TRBJ2-3, with a tentative D call TRBD2 (5 bases). V was pared by 2 bases and J by 0 bases, with 13 bases between. The CDR3 contains 16 residues. Germline lookup yields CDR1 SGHRS and CDR2 YFSETQ. CDR3 coding DNA: TGCGCCAGCAGCTTCAGTGGCGGGTTGAGCACAGATACGCAGTATTTT. Translated, it gives CASSFSGGLSTDTQYF.